This TCR beta chain was documented in a study of blood T cell repertoires in COVID-19. This clone was recorded once. Study processing details: Cell counts per sample came from amplifying reference gene primers. Using immunoSEQ multiplex PCR, the repertoire was profiled, and TCRdb retains in-frame clones only, with some absent. The D gene and trimming were derived from the DNA, and the V and J assignments and clone size from that table. The profile shows around 310,000 clones, 89% of them singletons. There are 15 residues in the CDR3. In germline, CDR1 is SGHTA, CDR2 FQGTGA. Trimming pared 3 bases from V and 0 bases from J, leaving 9 bases between.

Material: PBMCs or T cells enriched from blood (not recorded which). The source of this sequence is a woman in her 30s who had recovered from COVID-19. V gene TRBV7-3 combines with J gene TRBJ2-1, with D possibly being TRBD2 (6 bases). CDR3 residues: CASSFGGTSYNEQFF. The DNA for the CDR3 is TGTGCCAGCAGCTTTGGCGGGACCTCCTACAATGAGCAGTTCTTC.